This record looks at one T cell receptor beta chain sequence and its context. The antigen is unknown. The data originate from a study of shared clonotypes between healthy human individuals. Here immunoSEQ multiplex PCR was the method, and the copy in TCRdb shows in-frame clones only, minus some. The sample has 2 million to 2.5 million clones; 85% to 95% are singletons. The CDR3 spans 14 residues. V lost 2 bases to trimming and J lost 1 base, with 11 bases between them. Germline-derived CDR1 and CDR2 are SQVTM and ANQGSEA. Study-level results: Of the naive CD4 clonotypes, roughly 5.2% were shared across a handful of donors.

The specimen was naive CD4+ T cells from PBMCs. Subset here: CD45RA+ positively selected. The sequence was collected from a man aged 18 to 35 in good health. Some clones in this sample may be carry-over from other donors' samples. V is TRBV29-1 and J is TRBJ2-5; D not certain. In DNA form, the CDR3 reads TGCAGCGTTGAACCACTAAAAAGCCAAGAGACCCAGTACTTC. This gives the protein CSVEPLKSQETQYF. Variable domain in full (rest from reference TRBV29-1 and TRBJ2-5): SAVISQKPSRDICQRGTSLTIQCQVDSQVTMMFWYRQQPGQSLTLIATANQGSEATYESGFVIDKFPISRPNLTFSTLTVSNMSPEDSSIYLCSVEPLKSQETQYFGPGTRLLVL.